The sequence of this T cell receptor (beta chain) was determined in a study of blood T cells in healthy people across ages (dated by TCRdb to 2014 to 2015). For context, the study as a whole: In model experiments, template switching captured about one uniquely barcoded TCR beta cDNA molecule for every two T cells. To track age-related changes in TCR beta repertoire diversity, the study relied on deep sequencing normalized with unique cDNA molecular identifiers. The donors were divided into four age groups: young (average around 16 years), middle-aged (almost 40), aged (approximately 64) and long-lived (approximately 74). Donors of different ages were randomly distributed across sequencing lanes to avoid experimental bias. For two donors (one aged 18 to 30 and one aged 80 or older), the study analyzed two additional independent replicas of 1 million unique cDNA reads from the same blood draw.

The library was built by means of 5' RACE. The sequencer was an Illumina HiSeq 2500. A second about 6 to 11 cycle PCR used a sample-barcoded 5' primer and a J-beta primer mix. A template-switch 5' adaptor carrying 12 random nucleotides introduced a unique molecular identifier onto each TCR beta cDNA molecule. At least 3 million CDR3-containing paired-end reads were obtained from each sample. First-strand cDNA was synthesized from all RNA with the Mint cDNA synthesis kit, primed by a TRBC-specific oligonucleotide. Following uracil-DNA glycosylase treatment, a first 18-cycle PCR with universal primers M1SS and BC2_uni_R was performed on all cDNA. Concerning the study's data processing: Each sample was normalized by randomly selecting 1 million high-quality reads, each carrying a distinct molecular identifier. Instead of being binned into consensus sequences, reads with shared molecular identifiers were discarded. CDR3 identification, clonotype clustering and error correction used MiTCR with a Q25 quality threshold and the strictest error-elimination algorithm. A nonparametric unseen species model with Euler transformation was used to estimate lower-bound total TCR beta diversity. The public reads were run again by TCRdb, first through fastp at Q25 and then through MiXCR, and only productive beta chains were kept. For every CDR3 protein sequence, its rows merge into one entry that carries the most common genes and DNA. The V and J calls reflect TCRdb's pipeline rather than the authors' work. The sample has 450,000 to 700,000 distinct CDR3 sequences on record, 25% to 30% of them singletons. Of the sample, about 18% falls within the top ten clones.

The CDR3 spans 18 residues, from the cysteine through the phenylalanine. Of the read, only the CDR3 DNA is kept; its 54 bases are in frame from base 1. The germline V gene specifies MNHEY as CDR1 and SVGEGT as CDR2. Deletion took 7 bases off V and 1 base off J, with a span of 22 bases between the germline ends. Donors were 39 systemically healthy Caucasian individuals from Russia aged about 6 to 100 years. About 10 milliliters of peripheral blood were collected from each donor into EDTA-treated Vacutainer tubes. Ficoll-Paque density-gradient centrifugation was used to isolate PBMCs, with at least 7 million per sample. Trizol reagent was used to extract total RNA from PBMCs, with at least 6 micrograms per sample. For every donor, an aliquot of PBMCs went through flow cytometry to measure the percentages of naive CD45RAhigh/CD27high T cells. General conclusions and limits of the study: Observed TCR beta diversity per million T cells fell roughly linearly with age, and a significant reduction was already apparent by age about 38. Conclusive comparison of naive and antigen-experienced compartments was prevented by the profiling of bulk unsorted PBMCs. Compared with the aged group, the long-lived group had more naive CD4+ T cells, fewer expanded clones and increased TCR diversity, a pattern suggesting age selection. Observed TCR beta diversity correlated strongly with the percentage of naive T cells measured by flow cytometry. Because donor CMV infection status was unknown, age-related changes in expanded clonotypes were potentially confounded. Estimates of total diversity based on one million sequenced T cells were regarded as lower bounds and as underestimates.

This clonotype showed up just a few times. No antigen is known for it. Base qualities are not at hand, and no much larger clone is one base apart. The chain uses TRBV6-2 or TRBV6-3 and TRBJ2-2; matching of 6 bases hints at TRBD1 as the D gene. The TCR originated in a woman aged 70-85 years in good health. The sample consisted of blood. The CDR3 in this case is CASTKGRPGTMNTGELFF. Here is the DNA: TGTGCCAGCACGAAGGGCCGCCCTGGGACAATGAACACCGGGGAGCTGTTTTTT.